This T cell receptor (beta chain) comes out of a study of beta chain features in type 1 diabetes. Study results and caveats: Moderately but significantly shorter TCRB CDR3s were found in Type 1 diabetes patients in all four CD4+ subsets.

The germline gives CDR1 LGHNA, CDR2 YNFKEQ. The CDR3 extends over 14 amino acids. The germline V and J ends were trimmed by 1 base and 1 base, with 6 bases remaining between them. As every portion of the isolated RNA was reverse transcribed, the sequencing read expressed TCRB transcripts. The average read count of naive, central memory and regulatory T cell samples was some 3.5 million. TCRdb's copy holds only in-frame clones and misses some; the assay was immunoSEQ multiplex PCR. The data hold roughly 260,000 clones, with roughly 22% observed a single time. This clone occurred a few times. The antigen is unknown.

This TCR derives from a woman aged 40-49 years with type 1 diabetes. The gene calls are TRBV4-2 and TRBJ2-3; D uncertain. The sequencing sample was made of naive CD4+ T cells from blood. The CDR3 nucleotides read TGTGCCAGCAGCCAAGCCCTAGGCACAGATACGCAGTATTTT. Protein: CASSQALGTDTQYF.